This T cell receptor (beta chain) is drawn from a study of blood T cells in healthy people across ages. Study findings and constraints: Significant beta diversity loss was already apparent by age approximately 37, declining roughly linearly. Diversity of TCR beta correlated strongly with naive T cell percentage.

Extraction yielded at least 5 micrograms of total RNA per sample. Concerning this clonotype itself: The antigen is undetermined.

PCR was performed a second time for about 7 to 11 cycles using a sample-barcoded 5' primer and a J-beta primer mix. TCRdb re-analysed the 5' RACE reads in MiXCR, keeping a single row per CDR3 protein. The repertoire has 1.5 million to 2 million distinct CDR3 sequences, approximately 40% of them found once; the top ten carry under 30%. The CDR3 extends over 14 amino acids. The gene calls are TRBV12-3 or TRBV12-4 and TRBJ2-5, with D perhaps matching TRBD1 or TRBD2 (5 bases each). The DNA end is a closer match to TRBJ2-7, so the J assignment may be wrong. The source of this sequence is a human donor in good health. Sequencing was done on a sample of blood. The CDR3 here is CASRDGTASYEQYF. The CDR3 DNA is TGTGCCAGCAGAGACGGGACCGCTTCCTACGAGCAGTACTTC.